The 13 T cell receptor beta chains below come from one sample, sequenced in a study of blood T cell repertoires in COVID-19. Profiled with immunoSEQ multiplex PCR; TCRdb holds only in-frame clones, not every one. The sample has 32,000 or so clones, about 91% seen once. The sequencing sample was made of peripheral blood. Every receptor here comes from a human donor in a cohort sampled during active COVID-19.

The chain combines TRBV19 with TRBJ2-5; 11 bases align to TRBD2. From germline, CDR1 is LNHDA and CDR2 SQIVND (reference sequence). The ends lost 6 bases at V and 5 bases at J; junction bases unmatched: 8. This CDR3 is 15 amino acids long. CDR3 in DNA: TGTGCCAGTAGCCTACTAGCGGGGGTGGGCGAGACCCAGTACTTC. It specifies CASSLLAGVGETQYF.

The chain links TRBV7-8 to TRBJ1-1, with TRBD1 as a possible D gene (5 bases). The CDR3 contains 12 residues. Germline V gene sequence: CDR1 SGHVS, CDR2 FQNEAQ. The V end was cut by 0 bases, the J end by 6 bases, with 5 bases between. Here the CDR3 reads CASSLAGAEAFF. In DNA form, the CDR3 reads TGTGCCAGCAGCTTAGCAGGGGCTGAAGCTTTCTTT. The complete variable domain, with remaining parts taken from reference TRBV7-8 and TRBJ1-1, reads GAGVSQSPRYKVAKRGQDVALRCDPISGHVSLFWYQQALGQGPEFLTYFQNEAQLDKSGLPSDRFFAERPEGSVSTLKIQRTQQEDSAVYLCASSLAGAEAFFGQGTRLTVV.

This clone was seen only once. V gene TRBV11-3 combines with J gene TRBJ2-7; TRBD2 matches at 13 bases. V lost 4 bases, J lost 3 bases, and 6 bases stayed unmatched. The CDR3 is 16 residues long. Germline V gene lookup returns CDR1 SGHNT and CDR2 YENEEA. CDR3 sequence: CASSSGTSGAHYEQYF. As DNA, the CDR3 is TGTGCCAGCAGCTCAGGGACTAGCGGGGCCCACTACGAGCAGTACTTC.

This chain links TRBV19 with TRBJ1-2; D possibly corresponds to TRBD1 (6 bases). Germline V gives CDR1 LNHDA, CDR2 SQIVND (reference sequence). The CDR3 has 13 residues. Between the trimmed V and J ends, which lost 6 bases and 4 bases, there was a span of 12 bases. CDR3 sequence reads: CASRLDSLYGYTF. As DNA, the CDR3 is TGTGCCAGTAGGTTGGACAGCCTCTATGGCTACACCTTC.

The rearrangement joins TRBV5-5 to TRBJ2-3, with D possibly TRBD2 on 6 matching bases. V was clipped by 4 bases and J by 4 bases, with 19 bases between them. Germline V gene sequence: CDR1 SGHKS, CDR2 YYEKEE (reference sequence). This CDR3 comprises 16 residues. Here the CDR3 reads CASSLTRGMGADTQYF. The CDR3 DNA is TGTGCCAGCAGCCTAACGCGGGGTATGGGTGCAGATACGCAGTATTTT.

The gene calls are TRBV2 and TRBJ2-7, with D maybe TRBD2 (6 bases). CDR1 and CDR2 (germline): SNHLY, FYNNEI. Trimming stripped 6 bases from V and 3 bases from J, with 15 bases between. The CDR3 length is 14 residues. In nucleotides, the CDR3 is TGTGCCAGCAGCCTCCGGGACGGGAGCTACGAGCAGTACTTC. This codes for CASSLRDGSYEQYF.

The chain uses TRBV9 and TRBJ2-7, with a tentative D call TRBD1 (5 bases). V was pared by 4 bases and J by 1 base, with 15 bases between. Germline V gene data show CDR1 as SGDLS and CDR2 as YYNGEE. The length of the CDR3 is 15 residues. The CDR3 region has the DNA TGTGCCAGCAGCCCCCGCCCAGGGCTATCCTACGAGCAGTACTTC. Its protein product is CASSPRPGLSYEQYF. Full variable domain (remainder filled in from reference TRBV9 and TRBJ2-7): DSGVTQTPKHLITATGQRVTLRCSPRSGDLSVYWYQQSLDQGLQFLIQYYNGEERAKGNILERFSAQQFPDLHSELNLSSLELGDSALYFCASSPRPGLSYEQYFGPGTRLTVT.

V gene TRBV6-5 combines with J gene TRBJ2-7; possible D gene TRBD1, 6 bases. V lost 6 bases and J lost 0, with 12 bases in between. This CDR3 is 14 amino acids long. From germline, CDR1 is MNHEY and CDR2 SVGAGI. The CDR3 loop is CASRLGQSSYEQYF. The CDR3 DNA reads TGTGCCAGCAGACTCGGACAGAGCTCCTACGAGCAGTACTTC.

This chain uses TRBV5-6 with TRBJ1-4, with no clear D. Trimming took 3 bases from V and 4 from J, leaving 10 bases between them. CDR3 length: 14 amino acids. Germline CDR1 is SGHDT and CDR2 is YYEEEE. The CDR3 DNA reads TGTGCCAGCAGCTACGATGAGGGTAATGAAAAACTGTTTTTT. Amino acid sequence: CASSYDEGNEKLFF. The whole variable domain, filled in from reference TRBV5-6 and TRBJ1-4, reads DAGVTQSPTHLIKTRGQQVTLRCSPKSGHDTVSWYQQALGQGPQFIFQYYEEEERQRGNFPDRFSGHQFPNYSSELNVNALLLGDSALYLCASSYDEGNEKLFFGSGTQLSVL.

The sample holds a few counts of this clone. The gene calls are TRBV5-4 and TRBJ2-3; TRBD1 aligns across 7 bases. Germline CDR1 is SGHNT and CDR2 is YYREEE (reference sequence). The CDR3 has 17 amino acids. V trimming: 0 bases; J trimming: 1 base; junction bases outside the gene matches: 8. CDR3: CASSLELGGLRTDTQYF. CDR3 coding DNA: TGTGCCAGCAGCTTGGAACTAGGGGGCCTTCGCACAGATACGCAGTATTTT.

The J gene is TRBJ1-1, the V gene TRBV28; D might be TRBD1 (5 bases). This CDR3 is 15 amino acids long. V lost 2 bases and J lost 8, with 18 bases in between. Germline V gives CDR1 MDHEN, CDR2 SYDVKM. CDR3 nucleotide sequence: TGTGCCAGCAGTTTAACCCAGACAGCGAAAGTCGAAGCTTTCTTT. It specifies CASSLTQTAKVEAFF.

The genes are TRBV27 and TRBJ2-1; 8 bases match TRBD2. The CDR3 has 13 amino acids. Germline V gene sequence: CDR1 MNHEY, CDR2 SMNVEV (reference sequence). V lost 5 bases to trimming and J lost 9 bases; unmatched junction nucleotides: 6. The CDR3 DNA reads as TGTGCCAGCAGTCGAAGCGGGGGAAGTGAGCAGTTCTTC. This translates into CASSRSGGSEQFF.

The chain couples TRBV2 to TRBJ1-5; D is unresolved. This CDR3 has 13 residues. Germline V CDR1 and CDR2: SNHLY, FYNNEI. Trimming stripped 5 bases from V and 5 bases from J, with 10 bases between. The CDR3 here is CASSSEGHQPQHF. The CDR3 coding sequence is TGTGCCAGCAGTTCGGAGGGTCATCAGCCCCAGCATTTT.